The TCR beta chain under discussion was sequenced for a study of healthy donors' naive CD4 and CD8 T cells. Naive CD4+ cells were sorted as CD4+CD8-CD45RO-CD45RA+; naive CD8+ as CD8+CD4-CD45RA+CD27bright. A linear amplification protocol produced the TCR libraries from around 510 ng of total RNA. Each CDR3 protein gets one entry after TCRdb re-called the reads with MiXCR. The table includes approximately 180,000 distinct CDR3 sequences, about 74% detected once. Whole-study results and caveats: CDR3 charge plus V and J genes appeared to account for roughly 13% of CD4/CD8 variance. Alpha and beta chains were sequenced in bulk without pairing.

On this clonotype itself: Its antigen is still unknown.

V lost 1 base, J lost 8 bases, and 15 bases lay in between. Per germline, CDR1 SGHAT and CDR2 FQNNGV. The CDR3 covers 15 residues. The sequence was collected from a pool of human donors in good health; the sample pools cells from several healthy donors. The sequenced sample consisted of naive CD4+ and CD8+ T cells sorted from blood, pooled from several donors. The chain is built from TRBV11-2 and TRBJ2-1, with D possibly matching TRBD1 (5 bases). Written as DNA, the CDR3 is TGTGCCAGCAGCTTAGGGCTACAGGTCGCGGATGAGCAGTTCTTC. Encoded protein: CASSLGLQVADEQFF.